These 26 T cell receptor beta chains were all obtained from the same sample, sequenced in a study of graft-versus-host responses after intestinal transplantation. Sequencing used immunoSEQ multiplex PCR; TCRdb keeps in-frame clones, though not all of them. The sample holds about 73,000 clones, around 90% seen once. These receptors' antigens are unknown. The specimen was unstimulated CD8+ T cells sorted from spleen or lymph node cells, collected before transplant. The origin of the receptors is a human donor who was the organ donor for an intestinal transplant.

J is TRBJ1-6 and V is TRBV7-6, with TRBD1 matching 8 bases. The CDR3 runs 14 residues. Germline assignment: CDR1 SGHVS and CDR2 FNYEAQ. The V segment lost 4 bases and the J segment 9 bases; nucleotides outside the gene matches: 5. CDR3 sequence reads: CASSWTGPGSPLHF. In DNA form, the CDR3 reads TGTGCCAGCAGCTGGACAGGGCCGGGTTCACCCCTCCACTTT.

V gene TRBV7-9 combines with J gene TRBJ2-7; 8 bases line up with TRBD1. The CDR3 is 16 residues long. The germline V gene has CDR1 SEHNR and CDR2 FQNEAQ (reference sequence). V trimming: 5 bases; J trimming: 0 bases; junction bases outside the gene matches: 9. CDR3 DNA sequence: TGTGCCAGCAGCGGTGGTGGGACAGGAAACTCCTACGAGCAGTACGTC. Its protein is CASSGGGTGNSYEQYV.

V usage is TRBV7-3 and J usage is TRBJ2-5, with a possible D match to TRBD2 (6 bases). In germline, CDR1 is SGHTA, CDR2 FQGTGA. With 5 bases removed from V and 5 bases from J, the gap between germline ends came to 15 bases. CDR3 length: 14 amino acids. The CDR3 DNA sequence: TGTGCCAGCAGCCTCTCTGGCGGGGCGGAGACCCAGTACTTC. This gives the protein CASSLSGGAETQYF.

The rearrangement joins TRBV7-6 to TRBJ1-2; 8 bases match TRBD1. V gave up 5 bases and J gave up 2 bases; unmatched junction bases: 10. Germline CDR1 SGHVS, CDR2 FNYEAQ. The length of the CDR3 is 16 residues. Here the CDR3 DNA reads TGTGCCAGCAGCCCAAGTTCAGGGGGCAAGAACTATGGCTACACCTTC. The encoded protein is CASSPSSGGKNYGYTF. Using reference TRBV7-6 and TRBJ1-2 for the parts outside the CDR3, the full variable domain is GAGVSQSPRYKVTKRGQDVALRCDPISGHVSLYWYRQALGQGPEFLTYFNYEAQQDKSGLPNDRFSAERPEGSISTLTIQRTEQRDSAMYRCASSPSSGGKNYGYTFGSGTRLTVV.

This rearrangement joins TRBV4-1 to TRBJ1-4, with D perhaps matching TRBD1 (5 bases). This CDR3 spans 17 amino acids. Looked up from germline, CDR1 is MGHRA and CDR2 is YSYEKL. Trimming left V 4 bases short and J 3 bases short, with 18 bases between. The CDR3 loop reads CASSLVGGILSNEKLFF. The CDR3 coding sequence is TGCGCCAGCAGCCTAGTGGGGGGGATTTTATCTAATGAAAAACTGTTTTTT.

CDR3 coding DNA: TGTGCCAGCAGCTTGGCCGCCTCCAGGACTAGCGGGGGCCCCTACGAGCAGTACGTC. The encoded protein is CASSLAASRTSGGPYEQYV. The chain combines TRBV5-4 with TRBJ2-7, with TRBD2 identical over 13 bases. Trimming removed 0 bases from V and 2 bases from J; junction bases left unmatched: 11. From germline, CDR1 is SGHNT and CDR2 YYREEE (reference sequence). The CDR3 extends over 19 amino acids.

The rearrangement uses TRBV27 and TRBJ1-1; D is unclear. The V gene's germline CDR1 is MNHEY and CDR2 SMNVEV (reference sequence). The CDR3 runs to 14 residues. The V gene lost 3 bases and the J gene lost 0 bases, with 8 bases spanning the gap. CDR3 in amino acids: CASSLSVLNTEAFF. DNA of the CDR3: TGTGCCAGCAGTTTGTCGGTCTTGAACACTGAAGCTTTCTTT.

This rearrangement joins TRBV4-2 to TRBJ2-5, with 11 bases fitting TRBD2. The V and J ends lost 2 bases and 2 bases, in that order; junction bases with no gene match: 4. Germline CDR1 LGHNA, CDR2 YNFKEQ. This CDR3 has 16 residues. The CDR3 region has the DNA TGTGCCAGCAGCCAACTAGCGGGGGGACTACAAGAGACCCAGTACTTC. Amino acids: CASSQLAGGLQETQYF.

This chain uses TRBV11-2 with TRBJ1-4, with 9 bases lining up with TRBD1. This CDR3 spans 17 amino acids. CDR1 is SGHAT and CDR2 is FQNNGV in the germline V gene. Unmatched junction bases numbered 10, after V lost 4 bases and J lost 4 bases. The DNA for the CDR3 is TGTGCCAGCAGCTCGGACAGGGGCGATTTCGGTAATGAAAAACTGTTTTTT. This gives the protein CASSSDRGDFGNEKLFF. Full variable domain (remainder filled in from reference TRBV11-2 and TRBJ1-4): EAGVAQSPRYKIIEKRQSVAFWCNPISGHATLYWYQQILGQGPKLLIQFQNNGVVDDSQLPKDRFSAERLKGVDSTLKIQPAKLEDSAVYLCASSSDRGDFGNEKLFFGSGTQLSVL.

This clone was seen only once. The chain recombines TRBV6-1 with TRBJ1-5; D possibly corresponds to TRBD1 (5 bases). Germline CDR1 is MNHNS and CDR2 is SASEGT. The CDR3 totals 14 residues. The ends were cut back, 3 bases at V and 6 bases at J, with 12 bases in the middle. The CDR3 region has the DNA TGTGCCAGCAGTGATTCTGGACATCGTCAGCCCCAGCATTTT. This codes for CASSDSGHRQPQHF.

V is TRBV14 and J is TRBJ2-3; 13 nucleotides agree with TRBD2. The CDR3 is made up of 16 amino acids. V lost 4 bases and J lost 5; bases outside the gene matches: 6. Germline CDR1 SGHDN, CDR2 FVKESK. The CDR3 DNA reads TGTGCCAGCAGCCGCCGGACTAGCGGGGGAGGAGATACGCAGTATTTT. Residues: CASSRRTSGGGDTQYF.

The chain links TRBV15 to TRBJ1-2, with TRBD1 identical over 9 bases. Germline CDR1 and CDR2: LNHNV and YYDKDF (reference sequence). The CDR3 sequence is 14 residues long. V shed 3 bases, J shed 5 bases, and the junction held 4 bases outside the gene matches. The CDR3 reads CATSSGGQGYGYTF. The CDR3 DNA reads as TGTGCCACCAGCAGCGGGGGACAGGGTTATGGCTACACCTTC.

This rearrangement joins TRBV20-1 to TRBJ2-4; perhaps TRBD2 as D (5 bases). Trimming removed 6 bases at V and 7 bases at J, with 10 bases between. CDR1 is DFQATT, CDR2 SNEGSKA, per germline (reference sequence). This CDR3 is built from 11 residues. CDR3: CSAPEVNIQYF. In nucleotides, the CDR3 is TGCAGTGCACCGGAGGTGAACATTCAGTACTTC.

The chain uses TRBV27 and TRBJ2-1; TRBD1 aligns across 7 bases. Germline V lookup: CDR1 MNHEY, CDR2 SMNVEV (reference sequence). V gave up 5 bases and J gave up 9 bases; unmatched junction bases: 7. The CDR3 covers 13 residues. CDR3 amino acids: CASSGDSGPEQFF. CDR3 in DNA: TGTGCCAGCAGTGGGGACAGTGGGCCTGAGCAGTTCTTC.

V is TRBV29-1 and J is TRBJ2-3; TRBD2 is a possible D gene (6 bases). V lost 3 bases and J 6 bases, leaving 10 bases between the germline ends. Germline V gives CDR1 SQVTM, CDR2 ANQGSEA. The CDR3 consists of 12 residues. The chain's CDR3 is CSVEDGGDTQYF. Written as DNA, the CDR3 is TGCAGCGTTGAGGATGGGGGGGATACGCAGTATTTT.

This chain joins TRBV2 and TRBJ1-5, with 9 bases aligning to TRBD1. The CDR3 contains 15 residues. In germline, CDR1 is SNHLY, CDR2 FYNNEI. Trimming cost V 4 bases and J 7 bases; bases outside gene matches: 8. The chain's CDR3 is CASSGPGQGTQPQHF. CDR3 coding DNA: TGTGCCAGCAGTGGGCCGGGACAGGGAACCCAGCCCCAGCATTTT. The whole variable domain, filled in from reference TRBV2 and TRBJ1-5, reads EPEVTQTPSHQVTQMGQEVILRCVPISNHLYFYWYRQILGQKVEFLVSFYNNEISEKSEIFDDQFSVERPDGSNFTLKIRSTKLEDSAMYFCASSGPGQGTQPQHFGDGTRLSIL.

This chain uses TRBV5-4 with TRBJ1-4; 7 bases agree with TRBD1. CDR3 length equals 16 residues. CDR1 is SGHNT, CDR2 YYREEE, per germline (reference sequence). V lost 4 bases and J lost 6; bases outside the gene matches: 12. The CDR3 reads CASSAWTGRYDEKLFF. The CDR3 DNA reads as TGTGCCAGCAGCGCCTGGACAGGACGATACGATGAAAAACTGTTTTTT.

V is TRBV6-1 and J is TRBJ1-1, with a tentative D call TRBD1 (5 bases). The CDR3 runs to 14 residues. V lost 2 bases and J lost 6, with 13 bases in between. CDR1 MNHNS and CDR2 SASEGT come from the germline V gene. The CDR3 nucleotides read TGTGCCAGCAGTGAATTAGGGGTTTTGGCTGAAGCTTTCTTT. Translated: CASSELGVLAEAFF.

The rearrangement links TRBV13 to TRBJ2-1; D perhaps matches TRBD1 (6 bases). The CDR3 contains 14 residues. CDR1 is PRHDT, CDR2 FYEKMQ, per germline (reference sequence). V was pared by 5 bases and J by 4 bases, with 12 bases between. As DNA, the CDR3 is TGTGCCAGCAGCCACAGGGACACTTACAATGAGCAGTTCTTC. It encodes CASSHRDTYNEQFF.

J is TRBJ2-7 and V is TRBV7-2; TRBD1 matches 9 bases. Per the germline V gene, CDR1 is SGHTA and CDR2 is FQGNSA. The V segment lost 5 bases and the J segment 0 bases; nucleotides outside the gene matches: 5. The CDR3 extends over 15 amino acids. The CDR3 region is CASSRGQGTSYEQYV. The CDR3 DNA sequence: TGTGCCAGCAGCCGAGGACAGGGGACCTCCTACGAGCAGTACGTC.

This clone was counted only a few times. The chain links TRBV15 to TRBJ2-3, with 8 bases aligning to TRBD2. With 9 bases clipped from V and 0 bases from J, the junction kept 8 bases outside the gene matches. The CDR3 contains 15 residues. CDR1 and CDR2 (germline): LNHNV, YYDKDF (reference sequence). CDR3 sequence: CATTGGALSTDTQYF. DNA of the CDR3: TGTGCCACTACGGGGGGGGCCCTTAGCACAGATACGCAGTATTTT. The variable domain in full, with the rest retrieved from reference TRBV15 and TRBJ2-3, is DAMVIQNPRYQVTQFGKPVTLSCSQTLNHNVMYWYQQKSSQAPKLLFHYYDKDFNNEADTPDNFQSRRPNTSFCFLDIRSPGLGDTAMYLCATTGGALSTDTQYFGPGTRLTVL.

The V call is TRBV9, the J call TRBJ1-4; the D gene is possibly TRBD1 (5 bases). The CDR3 runs to 15 residues. Germline CDR1 is SGDLS and CDR2 is YYNGEE. Trimming removed 5 bases from V and 3 bases from J, with 14 bases in between. The CDR3 sequence: CASRAGLTANEKLFF. The CDR3 DNA follows: TGTGCCAGCAGGGCAGGGCTCACCGCTAATGAAAAACTGTTTTTT.

The chain recombines TRBV4-1 with TRBJ1-1; maybe TRBD1 (6 bases). The V end was cut by 4 bases, the J end by 1 base, with 13 bases between. The CDR3 extends over 15 amino acids. CDR1 is MGHRA, CDR2 YSYEKL, per germline. The DNA of the CDR3 is TGCGCCAGCAGCCTCTGGGACACAGAGAACACTGAAGCTTTCTTT. Its translation is CASSLWDTENTEAFF.

V is TRBV6-4 and J is TRBJ2-1; 9 bases match TRBD2. In germline, CDR1 is MRHNA, CDR2 SNTAGT. CDR3 length equals 14 residues. V lost 4 bases to trimming and J lost 4 bases; unmatched junction nucleotides: 2. The CDR3 coding sequence is TGTGCCAGCAGTGCGCTAGCGGGGTACAATGAGCAGTTCTTC. This codes for CASSALAGYNEQFF.

Note on this clone: One junction end disagrees with the germline gene, perhaps due to a read error. The chain has TRBV30 and TRBJ1-1, with unresolved D. This CDR3 has 12 amino acids. CDR1 is GTSNPN and CDR2 is SVGIG in the germline V gene (reference sequence). The CDR3 loop is CAWGVSGTEAFF. CDR3 bases: TGTGCCTGGGGTGTTTCGGGCACTGAAGCTTTCTTT.

The chain links TRBV25-1 to TRBJ2-5; D possibly corresponds to TRBD1 (5 bases). The CDR3 contains 15 residues. Trimming cost V 1 base and J 1 base, with 10 bases left between them. Germline V gene sequence: CDR1 MGHDK, CDR2 SYGVNS. This chain's CDR3 is CASSEFKGFQETQYF. CDR3 in DNA: TGTGCCAGCAGTGAATTTAAGGGGTTCCAAGAGACCCAGTACTTC.